This TCR beta chain emerged from a study of cytomegalovirus exposure and HLA in healthy donors. Background on the study: Researchers previously reported finding 90 million to 120 million unique TCR beta sequences from around 200 million T cells. The study, taken as a whole, reports: In an earlier analysis, productive rearrangement rates for most beta V segments clustered near 87% or 30%. Immune exposure data for these donors was limited to CMV serostatus.

The PCR had 60 Vbeta and 13 Jbeta primers. Study processing details: Among the unique TCR beta chains that a later analysis counted, around 72 million in all, 10 million to 13 million were shared. TCRdb's table, derived via immunoSEQ multiplex PCR, lists solely in-frame clones and lacks some. V, J and clone size are taken as reported in that table, and D and trimming were inferred from the DNA itself. The data show approximately 140,000 clones, approximately 78% seen once. Trimming took 3 bases from V and 4 from J; bases not matched to a gene: 0. CDR1 is SGHNT, CDR2 YYREEE, per germline (reference sequence). The CDR3 contains 12 residues. Points on this clone: Its specificity is not known.

Sequencing was done on a sample of PBMCs. This TCR derives from a woman in her 40s in good health and CMV-seropositive. The chain links TRBV5-4 to TRBJ2-7; the match to TRBD1 covers 8 bases. The CDR3 bases are TGTGCCAGCAGCTGGACAGGGTACGAGCAGTACTTC. Its protein product is CASSWTGYEQYF.